Below, 20 T cell receptor beta chains from the same sample are listed, as sequenced in a study of regulatory T cells in long-lasting Graves disease. Arm-PCR of CDR3 regions and iRepertoire HTBI primers were the basis on which TCR beta libraries were built. TCRdb reprocessed the multiplex PCR reads with MiXCR, giving one entry per CDR3 protein. The sample holds about 300,000 distinct CDR3 sequences, 15% to 20% seen once. Time point reported: newly diagnosed GD, antithyroid drugs for less than 3 months. The TCR library was made from RNA that had been extracted from PBMCs in TRIzol. Sequenced material: peripheral blood mononuclear cells (PBMCs), taken at new diagnosis, from a patient treated with antithyroid drugs. These receptors all stem from a female donor with Graves disease.

This clonotype occurred many times. The CDR3 bases are TGCAGTGCTAGTGGAGGGGCACAAGAGACCCAGTACTTC. Translating gives CSASGGAQETQYF. J is TRBJ2-5 and V is TRBV20-1, with a possible D match to TRBD2 (6 bases). CDR1 is DFQATT, CDR2 SNEGSKA, per germline (reference sequence). The germline V and J ends were trimmed by 3 bases and 2 bases, with 10 bases remaining between them. The CDR3 consists of 13 residues.

This clonotype occurred a few times. V gene TRBV6-2 or TRBV6-3 combines with J gene TRBJ2-1; 10 nucleotides agree with TRBD2. The CDR3 is 16 residues long. After removal of 7 bases from V and 4 bases from J, the junction contained 10 bases not matched to a gene. The V gene's germline CDR1 is MNHEY and CDR2 SVGEGT. CDR3 protein: CASTERRLAGYNEQFF. DNA for the CDR3: TGTGCCAGCACCGAACGTCGACTAGCGGGTTACAATGAGCAGTTCTTC.

The sample holds a few counts of this clonotype. The chain uses TRBV6-2 or TRBV6-3 and TRBJ2-7; 11 bases map to TRBD2. The ends lost 9 bases at V and 3 bases at J; junction bases unmatched: 10. This CDR3 contains 15 residues. Germline CDR1 MNHEY, CDR2 SVGEGT. The CDR3 protein is CARGLAGLPIYEQYF. Here the CDR3 DNA reads TGTGCCAGAGGACTAGCGGGCTTGCCGATCTACGAGCAGTACTTC.

This clonotype showed up many times. This chain uses TRBV11-2 with TRBJ2-5, with 10 bases identical to TRBD1. Unmatched junction bases numbered 5, after V lost 1 base and J lost 3 bases. This CDR3 region has 16 residues. Per the germline V gene, CDR1 is SGHAT and CDR2 is FQNNGV. The CDR3: CASSLGQGAGEETQYF. The CDR3 bases are TGTGCCAGCAGCTTAGGACAGGGGGCAGGGGAAGAGACCCAGTACTTC.

This clonotype was found many times. V and J are TRBV20-1 and TRBJ1-5; TRBD1 matches 8 bases. Germline values: CDR1 DFQATT, CDR2 SNEGSKA (reference sequence). J gave up 6 bases and V 6 bases, and 10 bases lay outside the gene matches. The CDR3 spans 14 residues. Here the CDR3 reads CSATGDRWIQPQHF. CDR3 DNA: TGCAGTGCCACCGGGGACAGGTGGATTCAGCCCCAGCATTTT.

This clonotype was counted a few times. V and J are TRBV19 and TRBJ2-2, with TRBD2 as a possible D gene (7 bases). The CDR3 has 13 amino acids. The V and J ends lost 3 bases and 7 bases respectively, with 9 bases between them. Germline assignment: CDR1 LNHDA and CDR2 SQIVND (reference sequence). This CDR3 reads CASSIGGLGELFF. The DNA for the CDR3 is TGTGCCAGTAGTATCGGGGGGCTCGGGGAGCTGTTTTTT.

This chain joins TRBV9 and TRBJ1-2, with 8 bases matching TRBD1. Germline values: CDR1 SGDLS, CDR2 YYNGEE. The V gene end was trimmed by 5 bases and the J gene end by 3 bases; junction bases not matched to a gene: 9. The CDR3 has 15 residues. The DNA of the CDR3 is TGTGCCAGCAGTGGACCGACGGACAGGGACTATGGCTACACCTTC. This encodes CASSGPTDRDYGYTF. Variable domain in full (rest from reference TRBV9 and TRBJ1-2): DSGVTQTPKHLITATGQRVTLRCSPRSGDLSVYWYQQSLDQGLQFLIQYYNGEERAKGNILERFSAQQFPDLHSELNLSSLELGDSALYFCASSGPTDRDYGYTFGSGTRLTVV.

In its sample, this clonotype was seen many times. The chain uses TRBV20-1 and TRBJ2-7; 8 bases map to TRBD2. Germline trimming cut 0 bases from V and 2 bases from J; bases unmatched to any gene: 6. CDR3 length equals 15 residues. The V gene's germline CDR1 is DFQATT and CDR2 SNEGSKA (reference sequence). The CDR3 sequence is CSARDGAGDPYEQYF. CDR3 in DNA: TGCAGTGCTAGAGATGGAGCGGGAGACCCCTACGAGCAGTACTTC.

The J gene is TRBJ2-7, the V gene TRBV6-5, with TRBD1 matching 9 bases. Germline trimming cut 0 bases from V and 6 bases from J; bases unmatched to any gene: 6. The CDR3 runs to 15 residues. The germline gives CDR1 MNHEY, CDR2 SVGAGI. CDR3 nucleotides: TGTGCCAGCAGTTACTCCGGGACAGGGCGAGGCGAGCAGTACTTC. This encodes CASSYSGTGRGEQYF.

A remark on this clonotype: The germline gene is not matched at one end of the junction; a read error may be the cause. This chain joins TRBV5-1 and TRBJ1-3; D possibly corresponds to TRBD1 (5 bases). CDR1 and CDR2 from the germline V gene are SGHRS and YFSETQ. The CDR3 is 15 amino acids. The CDR3 DNA reads TGCGCCAGCAGATTGGACACCTACTCTGGAAACACCATATATTTT. It is translated as CASRLDTYSGNTIYF.

This clonotype was found many times. The CDR3 DNA follows: TGCGCCAGCAGCTTTCTCTTCGCTGGGACAGATACGCAGTATTTT. This sequence encodes CASSFLFAGTDTQYF. The J gene is TRBJ2-3, the V gene TRBV5-1, with D unclear. Germline values: CDR1 SGHRS, CDR2 YFSETQ. This CDR3 is 15 amino acids long. The V and J ends lost 2 bases and 3 bases respectively, with 13 bases between them.

This sequence joins TRBV20-1 and TRBJ2-2; 7 bases line up with TRBD1. V shed 5 bases and J 4 bases; nucleotides not matched to a gene: 10. Germline V gives CDR1 DFQATT, CDR2 SNEGSKA (reference sequence). This CDR3 comprises 15 residues. Here the CDR3 DNA reads TGCAGTGCTGCAAAGCGACAGGGTGCCACCGGGGAGCTGTTTTTT. Protein sequence: CSAAKRQGATGELFF.

This clonotype was seen at least ten times. This chain links TRBV28 with TRBJ1-5; the D gene is possibly TRBD1 (6 bases). Germline CDR1 is MDHEN and CDR2 is SYDVKM. V lost 3 bases, J lost 3 bases, and 21 bases lay in between. This CDR3 region has 18 residues. The CDR3 DNA sequence: TGTGCCAGCAGTTTCGGTCTAGGGGGAACCCTTAACAATCAGCCCCAGCATTTT. Translating it yields CASSFGLGGTLNNQPQHF. Using reference TRBV28 and TRBJ1-5 for the parts outside the CDR3, the full variable domain is DVKVTQSSRYLVKRTGEKVFLECVQDMDHENMFWYRQDPGLGLRLIYFSYDVKMKEKGDIPEGYSVSREKKERFSLILESASTNQTSMYLCASSFGLGGTLNNQPQHFGDGTRLSIL.

V and J are TRBV20-1 and TRBJ2-7, with 11 bases fitting TRBD2. The CDR3 consists of 17 residues. Germline trimming cut 6 bases from V and 2 bases from J; bases unmatched to any gene: 15. The germline CDR1 and CDR2 sequences are DFQATT and SNEGSKA (reference sequence). This CDR3 is CSAHPPGLAEITYEQYF. The DNA of the CDR3 is TGCAGTGCACACCCACCGGGACTAGCGGAGATCACCTACGAGCAGTACTTC.

This clonotype was seen many times. The chain has TRBV7-6 and TRBJ2-1; 9 nucleotides align to TRBD2. Germline lookup yields CDR1 SGHVS and CDR2 FNYEAQ. J lost 5 bases, V lost 5 bases, and 7 bases had no gene match. The CDR3 contains 15 residues. The CDR3 protein is CASSLVAGEDNEQFF. The CDR3 nucleotides read TGTGCCAGCAGCCTCGTAGCGGGGGAGGACAATGAGCAGTTCTTC.

This clonotype was found many times. V usage is TRBV11-3 and J usage is TRBJ2-3; 12 bases match TRBD1. CDR3 size: 15 residues. Trimming cost V 3 bases and J 7 bases; bases outside gene matches: 5. The germline gives CDR1 SGHNT, CDR2 YENEEA. The CDR3 region has the DNA TGTGCCAGCAGCTTGGGACAGGGGGCCGGGAATACGCAGTATTTT. Amino acids: CASSLGQGAGNTQYF. Complete variable domain (other parts from reference TRBV11-3 and TRBJ2-3): EAGVVQSPRYKIIEKKQPVAFWCNPISGHNTLYWYLQNLGQGPELLIRYENEEAVDDSQLPKDRFSAERLKGVDSTLKIQPAELGDSAVYLCASSLGQGAGNTQYFGPGTRLTVL.

A few counts support this clonotype. V usage is TRBV4-1 and J usage is TRBJ2-7, with D possibly TRBD1 on 6 matching bases. CDR3 length: 15 residues. Germline V CDR1 and CDR2: MGHRA, YSYEKL. The germline V and J ends were trimmed by 2 bases and 0 bases, with 11 bases remaining between them. The CDR3 DNA sequence: TGCGCCAGCAGCCAAACAGGGTTTCCCTCCTACGAGCAGTACTTC. Translation gives CASSQTGFPSYEQYF.

A single count supports this clonotype. A much larger clone is a single base away; this may be a read error. V is TRBV4-2 and J is TRBJ2-5, with 16 bases fitting TRBD2. Germline lookup yields CDR1 LGHNA and CDR2 YNFKEQ. Germline trimming cut 4 bases from V and 3 bases from J; bases unmatched to any gene: 11. The CDR3 is 19 residues long. CDR3 protein: CASSRPHGTSGRGEETQYF. The CDR3 nucleotides are TGTGCCAGCAGCCGCCCGCACGGGACTAGCGGGAGGGGAGAAGAGACCCAGTACTTC.

The CDR3 here is CSARDGVARETQYF. Written as DNA, the CDR3 is TGCAGTGCTAGAGATGGAGTAGCCAGGGAGACCCAGTACTTC. V and J are TRBV20-1 and TRBJ2-5; D not resolved. The CDR3 has 14 amino acids. Germline V gene lookup returns CDR1 DFQATT and CDR2 SNEGSKA (reference sequence). V lost 0 bases, J lost 5 bases, and 13 bases lay in between.

This clonotype was detected once. This rearrangement joins TRBV6-5 to TRBJ2-1; 10 bases are shared with TRBD2. The CDR3 consists of 15 residues. Germline-derived CDR1 and CDR2 are MNHEY and SVGAGI. V gave up 0 bases and J gave up 6 bases; unmatched junction bases: 2. The CDR3 protein is CASSYSWTSGNEQFF. The CDR3 nucleotides are TGTGCCAGCAGTTACTCTTGGACTAGCGGCAATGAGCAGTTCTTC.